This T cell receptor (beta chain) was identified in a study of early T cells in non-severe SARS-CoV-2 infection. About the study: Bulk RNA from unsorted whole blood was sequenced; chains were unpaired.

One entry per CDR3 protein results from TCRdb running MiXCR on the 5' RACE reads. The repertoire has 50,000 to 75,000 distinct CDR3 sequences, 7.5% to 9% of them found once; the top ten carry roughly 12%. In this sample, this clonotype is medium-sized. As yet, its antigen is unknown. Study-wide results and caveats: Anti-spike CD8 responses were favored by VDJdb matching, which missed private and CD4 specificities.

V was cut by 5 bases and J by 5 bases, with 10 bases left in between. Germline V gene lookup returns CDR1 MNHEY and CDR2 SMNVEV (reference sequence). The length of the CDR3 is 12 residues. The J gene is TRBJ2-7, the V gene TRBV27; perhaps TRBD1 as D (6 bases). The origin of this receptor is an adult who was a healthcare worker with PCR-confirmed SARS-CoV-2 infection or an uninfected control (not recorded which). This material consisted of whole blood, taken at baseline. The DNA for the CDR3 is TGTGCCAGCAGTCAACAGGGAGACGAGCAGTACTTC. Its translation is CASSQQGDEQYF.